A selection of T cell receptor beta chains follows, all from one sample in a study of shared clonotypes between healthy human individuals. Assay: immunoSEQ multiplex PCR; the TCRdb copy retains only in-frame clones and omits some. The sample shows about 2.3 million clones, under 95% of them seen only once. Sequencing was done on a sample of naive CD4+ T cells from PBMCs. The receptor set was obtained from a man in his late teens or twenties in good health. Some clones in this sample may be carry-over from other donors' samples. CDR3s include the opening cysteine and the closing phenylalanine or tryptophan. D genes are given only for firm matches. A row's size may be missing; if present it is once, few, many or a size class.

v_gene	j_gene	abundance	d_gene	CDR3nt	CDR3aa
TRBV28	TRBJ1-4	once	.	TGTGCCAGCAGCCCCCACCCTCCTCCAACTAATGAAAAACTGTTTTTT	CASSPHPPPTNEKLFF
TRBV30	TRBJ1-2	.	.	TGTGCCTGGAGTGTACAGCAGACTATCTATGGCTACACCTTC	CAWSVQQTIYGYTF
TRBV18	TRBJ1-1	.	.	TGTGCCAGCTCACCAGGGGCCCCTGAAGCTTTCTTT	CASSPGAPEAFF
TRBV18	TRBJ1-1	.	.	TGTGCCAGCTCACCCAGGGTCATCAACACTGAAGCTTTCTTT	CASSPRVINTEAFF
TRBV15	TRBJ2-5	once	.	TGTGCCACCCGGGACGCGGGACAAGAGACCCAGTACTTC	CATRDAGQETQYF
TRBV6-1	TRBJ2-3	.	TRBD1	TGTGCCAGCAGTGAAGCTCTAGGGGACAGGGTCGAAGATACGCAGTATTTT	CASSEALGDRVEDTQYF
TRBV5-1	TRBJ2-1	once	TRBD2	TGCGCCAGCAGCTTGCCGGGACTAGCGGGAGCCGGTGAGCAGTTCTTC	CASSLPGLAGAGEQFF
TRBV11-2	TRBJ1-2	.	.	TGTGCCAGCAGCTTAGAACCAGGACCCTATGGCTACACCTTC	CASSLEPGPYGYTF
TRBV4-1	TRBJ1-4	.	.	TGCGCCAGCAGCCAAACAGGAGAAAATAATGAAAAACTGTTTTTT	CASSQTGENNEKLFF
TRBV7-9	TRBJ2-1	.	.	TGTGCCAGCACCGCCCGCCGGGGCACCCCACACAATGAGCAGTTCTTC	CASTARRGTPHNEQFF
TRBV29-1	TRBJ2-1	.	TRBD2	TGCAGCGTGGACCCGGGACTAGCGCGGCCTAACCCCTCCTACAATGAGCAGTTCTTC	CSVDPGLARPNPSYNEQFF
TRBV6-1	TRBJ2-7	.	.	TGTGCCAGCCTCGACTCCTACGAGCAGTACTTC	CASLDSYEQYF
TRBV9	TRBJ1-1	.	.	TGTGCCACATCCGAATCCCCGAACACTGAAGCTTTCTTT	CATSESPNTEAFF
TRBV7-6	TRBJ1-3	.	.	TGTGCCAGCAGCGGAGCACCTGGAAACACCATATATTTT	CASSGAPGNTIYF
TRBV5-1	TRBJ2-2	.	.	TGCGCCAGCAGCTTGGCACGGGGGCTGACCGGGGAGCTGTTTTTT	CASSLARGLTGELFF
TRBV13	TRBJ2-1	once	TRBD2	TGTGCCAGCAGCTCGCCGGCGGGAGCAGGTGAGCAGTTCTTC	CASSSPAGAGEQFF
TRBV28	TRBJ1-2	.	.	TGTGCCAGCAGTCCCCCCGGGTCGGGGACATGGGGGTATGGCTACACCTTC	CASSPPGSGTWGYGYTF
TRBV10-3	TRBJ1-1	.	.	TGTGCCATCAGCTCGGTAGGCACTGAAGCTTTCTTT	CAISSVGTEAFF
TRBV28	TRBJ2-7	.	TRBD2	TGTGCCAGCAGTTTATGGGGGACGGGGGGCTACGAGCAGTACTTC	CASSLWGTGGYEQYF
TRBV7-3	TRBJ2-3	once	TRBD1	TGTGCCAGCAGCTTCGACAGGGGGCGAGATACGCAGTATTTT	CASSFDRGRDTQYF
TRBV7-9	TRBJ2-7	.	.	TGTGCCAGCAGCTTAGGGCAGGGAGTCTCCTACGAGCAGTACTTC	CASSLGQGVSYEQYF
TRBV19	TRBJ2-7	.	TRBD2	TGTGCCAGTACCCTAACTAGCGGGAGCTCCTACGAGCAGTACTTC	CASTLTSGSSYEQYF
TRBV30	TRBJ2-3	.	TRBD1	TGTGCCTGGAGGGGACAGGGGGCGAGCACAGATACGCAGTATTTT	CAWRGQGASTDTQYF
TRBV28	TRBJ2-5	.	TRBD2	TGTGCCAGCAGTTCCCCGGGCGGGGGATCCCAAGAGGCGTCCCAGTACTTC	CASSSPGGGSQEASQYF
TRBV4-1	TRBJ2-5	.	.	TGCGCCAGCAGCCAGGCAGGGAACCAAGTGACCCAGTACTTC	CASSQAGNQVTQYF
TRBV18	TRBJ2-3	.	.	TGTGCCAGCTCACCACTAGAAGGGGGCACAGATACGCAGTATTTT	CASSPLEGGTDTQYF
TRBV6-5	TRBJ1-2	.	.	TGTGCCAGCAGCCCCCGGGAGGACTATGGCTACACCTTC	CASSPREDYGYTF
TRBV28	TRBJ1-1	.	TRBD1	TGTGCCAGCAGTTACACAGGGGGCCCGAACACTGAAGCTTTCTTT	CASSYTGGPNTEAFF
TRBV7-3	TRBJ2-7	.	.	TGTGCCAGCAGCCTCCGAACCGGGGTCCCCTACGAGCAGTACTTC	CASSLRTGVPYEQYF
TRBV4-1	TRBJ2-2	.	.	TGCGCCAGCAGCCAATCACCCCCAGGTCCCTTGTCCGGGGAGCTGTTTTTT	CASSQSPPGPLSGELFF
TRBV7-2	TRBJ1-1	.	TRBD1	TGTGCCAGCAGCCCAGGACAGGGACGGACTGAAGCTTTCTTT	CASSPGQGRTEAFF
TRBV28	TRBJ2-6	.	TRBD1	TGTGCCAGCAGTTTGGACAGGTCCCCAATGTCTGGGGCCAACGTCCTGACTTTC	CASSLDRSPMSGANVLTF
TRBV6-5	TRBJ1-1	.	.	TGTGCCAGCAGTTCGTCTCGGACTGAAGCTTTCTTT	CASSSSRTEAFF
TRBV28	TRBJ2-7	.	.	TGTGCCAGCAGAAGGGGGAGTTTTTACGAGCAGTACTTC	CASRRGSFYEQYF
TRBV28	TRBJ2-1	.	.	TGTGCCAGCAGTACGGTGTCAAGCTCCTACAATGAGCAGTTCTTC	CASSTVSSSYNEQFF
TRBV23-1	TRBJ2-3	.	.	TGCGCCAGCACAGGGGGGACAGATACGCAGTATTTT	CASTGGTDTQYF
TRBV5-1	TRBJ2-1	.	TRBD2	TGCGCCAGCAGCGCATACACCGGGACTAGCGGGAGGGTGGCCTACAATGAGCAGTTCTTC	CASSAYTGTSGRVAYNEQFF
TRBV4-3	TRBJ2-4	once	.	TGCGCCAGCAGCCGAAATATAATGACTGATCTAGCCAAAAACATTCAGTACTTC	CASSRNIMTDLAKNIQYF
TRBV20-1	TRBJ2-5	.	.	TGCAGTTCGGACCTGGAAGAGACCCAGTACTTC	CSSDLEETQYF
TRBV5-4	TRBJ1-5	.	.	TGTGCCAGCAGCTTGGAGGCTAATCAGCCCCAGCATTTT	CASSLEANQPQHF
TRBV6-1	TRBJ2-3	.	TRBD2	TGTGCCATCAGTGAGTCGGGACTAGCGGGCACAGATACGCAGTATTTT	CAISESGLAGTDTQYF
TRBV28	TRBJ2-1	.	.	TGTGCCATCATGCCGGCAGGCGGGCTGTCCTACAATGAGCAGTTCTTC	CAIMPAGGLSYNEQFF
TRBV11-2	TRBJ1-1	.	.	TGTGCCAGCAGCTTTCAGACCAACACTGAAGCTTTCTTT	CASSFQTNTEAFF